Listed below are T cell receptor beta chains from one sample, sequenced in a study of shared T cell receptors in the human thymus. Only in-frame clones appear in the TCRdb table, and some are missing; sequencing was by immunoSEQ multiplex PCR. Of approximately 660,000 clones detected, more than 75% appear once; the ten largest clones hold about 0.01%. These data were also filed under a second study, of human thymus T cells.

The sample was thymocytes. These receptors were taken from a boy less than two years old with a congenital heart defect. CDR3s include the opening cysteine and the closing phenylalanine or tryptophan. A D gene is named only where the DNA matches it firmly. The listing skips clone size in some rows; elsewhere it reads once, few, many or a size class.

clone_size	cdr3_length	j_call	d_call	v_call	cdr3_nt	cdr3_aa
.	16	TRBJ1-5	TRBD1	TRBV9	TGTGCCAGCAGCGTAGATGGCAGGGGGGGCAATCAGCCCCAGCATTTT	CASSVDGRGGNQPQHF
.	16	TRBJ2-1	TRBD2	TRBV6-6	TGTGCCAGCAGTTCGACTAGCGGGTTAAAGTGGGGTGAGCAGTTCTTC	CASSSTSGLKWGEQFF
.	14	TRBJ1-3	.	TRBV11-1	TGTGCCAGCAGCTTGTGGGACACCGGAAACACCATATATTTT	CASSLWDTGNTIYF
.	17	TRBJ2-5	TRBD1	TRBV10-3	TGTGCCATCAGCGAAAGGGACAGGGGCGAGGTTCGGGAGACCCAGTACTTC	CAISERDRGEVRETQYF
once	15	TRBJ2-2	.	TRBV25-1	TGTGCCAGCAGTGATTTACAGGACCTCACCGGGGAGCTGTTTTTT	CASSDLQDLTGELFF
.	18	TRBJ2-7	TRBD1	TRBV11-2	TGTGCCAGCAGCATCGAGAGGGGAACGACAGGGCTCTCCTACGAGCAGTACTTC	CASSIERGTTGLSYEQYF
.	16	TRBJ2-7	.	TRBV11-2	TGTGCCAGCAGCTGCGACCCGATACAGGGTGTAACGGAGCAGTACTTC	CASSCDPIQGVTEQYF
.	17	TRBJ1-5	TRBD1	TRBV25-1	TGTGCCAGCAGCGAGGAAGGGGACAGGAGCGACAATCAGCCCCAGCATTTT	CASSEEGDRSDNQPQHF
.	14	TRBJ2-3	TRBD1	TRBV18	TGTGCCAGCTCGCCCCCGAGGGGGCCAGATACGCAGTATTTT	CASSPPRGPDTQYF
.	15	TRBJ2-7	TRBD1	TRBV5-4	TGTGCCAGCAGCTTGTGGGACAGTCTACCCTACGAGCAGTACTTC	CASSLWDSLPYEQYF
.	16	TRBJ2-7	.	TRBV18	TGTGCCAGCTCACCCCCTGACGGGGTGAGCTCCTACGAGCAGTACTTC	CASSPPDGVSSYEQYF
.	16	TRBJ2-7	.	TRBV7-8	TGTGCCAGCAGCTTAGACGGCAGGGCCTCGAGCTACGAGCAGTACTTC	CASSLDGRASSYEQYF
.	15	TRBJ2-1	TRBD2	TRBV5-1	TGCGCCAGCAGCCTGAGGGCGGGAGTAGAGGATGAGCAGTTCTTC	CASSLRAGVEDEQFF
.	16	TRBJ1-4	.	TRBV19	TGTGCCAGTAGTATCCGCGGGCGGGCAACTAATGAAAAACTGTTTTTT	CASSIRGRATNEKLFF
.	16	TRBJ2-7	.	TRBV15	TGTGCCACCAGCAGAGGCGGAGGCAGCTACTCCTACGAGCAGTACTTC	CATSRGGGSYSYEQYF
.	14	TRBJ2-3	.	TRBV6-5	TGTGCCAGCAGTTCCCGTGAGACGAGGGATACGCAGTATTTT	CASSSRETRDTQYF
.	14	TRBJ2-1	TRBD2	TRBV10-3	TGTGCCATCTCACTAGCGGGAGACGTCAATGAGCAGTTCTTC	CAISLAGDVNEQFF
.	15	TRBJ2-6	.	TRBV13	TGTGCCAGCAGCTTATCCGGGGCTGGGGCCAACGTCCTGACTTTC	CASSLSGAGANVLTF
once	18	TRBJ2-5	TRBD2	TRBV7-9	TGTGCCAGCAGCCCCGGCGTTGGTGGGACTAGCGGACAAGAGACCCAGTACTTC	CASSPGVGGTSGQETQYF
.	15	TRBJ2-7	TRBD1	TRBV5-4	TGTGCCAGCAGCCCCGGGACAGGGGGCTCCTACGAGCAGTACTTC	CASSPGTGGSYEQYF
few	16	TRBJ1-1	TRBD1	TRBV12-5	TGTGCTAGTGGCCACACCAAGACAGGGGAGATACCTGAAGCTTTCTTT	CASGHTKTGEIPEAFF
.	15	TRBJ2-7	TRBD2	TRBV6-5	TGTGCCAGCAGTTACGGGACTAGCGGCTCCTACGAGCAGTACTTC	CASSYGTSGSYEQYF
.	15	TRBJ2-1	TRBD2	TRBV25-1	TGTGCCAGCAGTGAAGGCCCTAGCGGGAATCCCGCCCAGTTCTTC	CASSEGPSGNPAQFF
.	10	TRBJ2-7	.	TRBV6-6	TGTGCCAGCGGGCAATACGAGCAGTACTTC	CASGQYEQYF
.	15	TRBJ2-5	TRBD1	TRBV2	TGTGCCAGCAGTGATCGTTACAGGGGAAGAGAGACCCAGTACTTC	CASSDRYRGRETQYF
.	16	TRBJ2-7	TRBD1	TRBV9	TGTGCCAGCAGCTTCCGTAGGGACAGGAGACCCTACGAGCAGTACTTC	CASSFRRDRRPYEQYF
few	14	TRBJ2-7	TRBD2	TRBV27	TGTGCCAGCACCCGGGACTACAGCTCCTACGAGCAGTACTTC	CASTRDYSSYEQYF
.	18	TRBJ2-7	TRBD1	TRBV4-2	TGTGCCAGCAGCCAAGACGTAGAGTGGGGGACAGGGGGCTACGAGCAGTACTTC	CASSQDVEWGTGGYEQYF
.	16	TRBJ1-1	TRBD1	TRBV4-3	TGCGCCAGCAGCCAAGAGAGTACAGGGGGCGTTACTGAAGCTTTCTTT	CASSQESTGGVTEAFF
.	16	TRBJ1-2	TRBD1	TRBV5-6	TGTGCCAGCAGCTTACCGGGACAGGGATTCGTCTATGGCTACACCTTC	CASSLPGQGFVYGYTF
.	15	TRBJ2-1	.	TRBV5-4	TGTGCCAGCAGCTTGGGACTAGGCCCCTACAATGAGCAGTTCTTC	CASSLGLGPYNEQFF
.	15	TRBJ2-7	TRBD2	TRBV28	TGTGCCAGCAGTTTATCGGGCGGGAGGGCCTACGAGCAGTACTTC	CASSLSGGRAYEQYF
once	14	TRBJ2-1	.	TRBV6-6	TGTGCCAGCAGTTACCCGGAGGGAGAGTATGAGCAGTTCTTC	CASSYPEGEYEQFF
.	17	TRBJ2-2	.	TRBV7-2	TGTGCCAGCAGCGTCCGACAGGCCCCGGGGCACACCGGGGAGCTGTTTTTT	CASSVRQAPGHTGELFF
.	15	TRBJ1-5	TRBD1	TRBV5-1	TGCGCCAGCAGCTTCCGGACAGGGGATAATCAGCCCCAGCATTTT	CASSFRTGDNQPQHF
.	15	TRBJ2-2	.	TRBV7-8	TGTGCCAGCAGCTTAGGCTACGTCAAGACCGGGGAGCTGTTTTTT	CASSLGYVKTGELFF
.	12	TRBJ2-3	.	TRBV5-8	TGTGCCAGCAGCCCTCCCCGGGATACGCAGTATTTT	CASSPPRDTQYF
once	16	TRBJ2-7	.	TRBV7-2	TGTGCCAGCAGCCTCGCCGAAAACAGGGCCTCGGGCGAGCAGTACTTC	CASSLAENRASGEQYF